In this sample, the clone carrying this T cell receptor (beta chain) turned up a few times. The antigen is not known. This entry belongs to a study of identical twins. Broader study findings: For cord blood, abundant beta clonotypes had fewer insertions, unlike memory repertoires, which showed none.

Everyone who donated was a healthy Caucasian. A universal primer site was incorporated via template switching, and the cDNA contained unique molecular identifiers. TCRdb ran MiXCR on the 5' RACE reads and lists one entry per CDR3 protein. In the table there are around 530,000 distinct CDR3 sequences, around 15% of which are singletons. V gave up 6 bases and J gave up 7 bases; unmatched junction bases: 9. The CDR3 extends over 15 amino acids. CDR1 is WSHSY, CDR2 SAAADI, per germline. These sequences were also reported in another study, on yellow fever vaccine responses in identical twins.

This receptor was taken from a woman between 18 and 30 years old in good health. Sequencing was done on a sample of CD4+ T cells sorted from blood. The chain couples TRBV10-2 to TRBJ2-1; 10 nucleotides line up with TRBD2. CDR3 sequence: CASRQLAGSRNEQFF. Written as DNA, the CDR3 is TGCGCCAGCAGACAACTAGCGGGGTCTCGGAATGAGCAGTTCTTC.